The sequence of this T cell receptor (beta chain) was determined in a study of graft-versus-host responses after intestinal transplantation. Across the whole study: Every one of the recipients received anti-thymocyte globulin induction and afterwards took tacrolimus and steroids for around 3 years.

Remarks on this clone: The antigen is unknown.

J lost 7 bases, V lost 5 bases, and 8 bases had no gene match. The germline V gene has CDR1 SNHLY and CDR2 FYNNEI. The CDR3 sequence is 15 residues long. Data came from immunoSEQ multiplex PCR; TCRdb stores just in-frame clones and leaves some out. The repertoire has 80,000 to 100,000 clones, 92% of them found once; the top ten carry around 0.17%. The TCR comes from a human donor who received an intestinal transplant. The chain is built from TRBV2 and TRBJ1-6; 7 positions match TRBD1. Sample: unstimulated CD4+ T cells sorted from spleen or lymph node cells, taken before intestinal transplant. This CDR3 is CASSPTTGLNSPLHF. As DNA, the CDR3 is TGTGCCAGCAGTCCGACGACAGGGTTAAATTCACCCCTCCACTTT.